What follows describes a single TCR beta chain. This clone was found a few times. There is no known antigen for this receptor. Per-base quality was not reported, and no clone a single base away is much larger than it. Library preparation used the immunoSEQ multiplex PCR assay. RNA was extracted from all samples and reverse transcribed into cDNA as template for TCR sequencing. SuperScript III was used for first-strand cDNA synthesis, primed with a 2:1 mix of oligo-dT and random hexamers. Amplification bias was assessed with a synthetic immune receptor repertoire, and residual bias was removed computationally. As for the authors' bioinformatics: After raw reads were preprocessed to remove errors, the CDR3 was defined following IMGT conventions as running from the conserved cysteine to phenylalanine. Clonality was computed by normalizing Shannon entropy by log2 of the number of productive unique TCRs and subtracting the result from 1. CD4 or CD8 identity of scalp clones was inferred by cross-referencing scalp TCRbeta sequences with sorted blood CD4 and CD8 repertoires. Entries here come from immuneACCESS through TCRdb and include only in-frame sequences with V and J called. Some clones fail to appear in such tables; in the studies checked, an unresolved V gene covers under half of the shortfall, and the cause of the remainder is unknown. V and J calls and clone size are given by that table; D and trimming were obtained from the DNA. The sample table records under 150,000 clones; 50% to 65% of these occur just once. The leading ten clones occupy about 3.3% of the sample.

The entry originates in a study of CD8+ T cells in alopecia areata (dated by TCRdb to the late 2010s). For the wider study: Treated patients were enrolled in an open-label pilot trial of oral tofacitinib at 5 to 10 mg twice daily for moderate-to-severe alopecia areata. In both human patients and the C3H/HeJ mouse model, the study applied high-throughput TCRbeta sequencing to look at T cell clonal expansion in alopecia areata. Biopsies were taken from tofacitinib-treated patients at baseline and at 4 and 24 weeks of treatment, and a later scalp biopsy was taken in several of the tofacitinib-treated patients. Patients received tofacitinib for 6 to 18 months and were then followed off drug for 6 months to check for delayed response and recurrence. RNA was extracted with the PAXgene miRNA kit for fixed scalp, the miRNeasy kit for PBMCs, and the RNeasy kit for mouse skin. For the treated patients, the SALT score, which quantifies what percentage of scalp surface area is affected, served as the measure of disease severity. Scalp tissue and sorted CD4+ and CD8+ peripheral blood T cells from patchy and totalis/universalis alopecia areata patients and from healthy controls were covered by human TCRbeta sequencing. TCRbeta CDR3 regions were amplified by immunoSEQ multiplex PCR with 35 Vbeta forward and 13 Jbeta reverse primers. Scalp clonality was compared across normal scalp (n=4), patchy alopecia areata scalp (n=8), and alopecia totalis/universalis scalp (n=8).

Paper-wide results and their limitations: Compared with mice, TCR sequences shared between patients were less clear, possibly partly because of HLA diversity across the patient population. Because the treated cohort was small and included a single nonresponder, larger studies are needed to assess links between baseline CD8+ expansion and response. Scalp clonality and the number of expanded CD8+ clones among the top 100 scalp clones were significantly decreased by tofacitinib. Lesional scalp, especially in alopecia totalis/universalis, showed higher clonality and more expanded CD8+ clones than normal scalp, suggesting antigenic drive. Unlike mouse skin, which is dominated by gammadelta T cells, normal human skin has resident alphabeta T cells that are also sequenced, and this complicates analysis of the scalp TCR repertoire. During tofacitinib treatment, many expanded lesional clones stuck around in both scalp and blood, and this persistence may partly explain why relapse happens after treatment is stopped.

From the cysteine up to the phenylalanine, the CDR3 has a length of 16 residues. Left in the record is the CDR3 DNA by itself, 48 bases read in frame from the first base. As encoded in the germline V gene, CDR1 is SGHTA while CDR2 is FQGNSA. Trimming accounts for 0 bases at V and 5 bases at J, while the number of junction bases matched to no gene is 5. The sample's time point label is to be understood as: 24 weeks on oral tofacitinib. This sample's treatment or condition label indicates: oral pan-JAK inhibitor, 5-10 mg twice daily. From alopecia areata patients, peripheral blood was collected along with lesional scalp punch biopsies. PBMCs were isolated by density centrifugation and stained for CD3, CD4 and CD8, and CD4+ and CD8+ T cells were sorted on a FACSAria.

This sample comprised CD4+ T cells sorted from blood, obtained at week 24, from a patient treated with tofacitinib. This chain joins TRBV7-2 to TRBJ2-5, with TRBD2 identical over 11 junction bases. This clonotype was obtained from a human donor with alopecia areata. The CDR3 amino acid sequence is: CASSLASGGAAETQYF. The nucleotide sequence reads TGTGCCAGCAGCTTAGCTAGCGGGGGGGCCGCGGAGACCCAGTACTTC.